This T cell receptor beta chain was sequenced in a study of blood T cells in healthy people across ages. Overall study results and limits: Unknown donor CMV status possibly confounded expanded clonotype changes.

Extraction yielded at least 6 micrograms of total RNA per sample. With 8 bases clipped from V and 9 bases from J, the junction kept 10 bases outside the gene matches. The CDR3 is 14 amino acids. Primed by a sample-barcoded 5' primer and a J-beta primer mix, a second PCR proceeded for roughly 7 to 12 cycles. Carrying 12 random nucleotides, a template-switch adaptor labeled each individual cDNA molecule. TCRdb used MiXCR to reprocess the 5' RACE reads, holding one entry per CDR3 protein. The sample yields 1.4 million to 1.5 million distinct CDR3 sequences, 42% seen once. To note about this clonotype: Antigen specificity is unknown.

The receptor was derived from a woman aged 18 to 35 in good health. The V gene is TRBV12-3 or TRBV12-4, the J gene TRBJ2-3, with 11 bases that match TRBD2. Sequences were obtained from blood. The CDR3 coding sequence is TGTGCCAGCGGTAGCGGGAGGGCCGTCCCCACGCAGTATTTT. Residues: CASGSGRAVPTQYF.